The rows below give T cell receptor beta chains drawn from one sample of a study of cytomegalovirus exposure and HLA in healthy donors. Sequencing was performed with immunoSEQ multiplex PCR; in TCRdb, only in-frame clones are kept and a portion is missing. The data show around 170,000 clones, more than 60% seen once. Sequenced material: PBMCs. The receptors here all came from a man in his late teens or twenties in good health and CMV-seronegative. Each CDR3 is given with its conserved first and last residue. The order of the fields is J gene, V gene, CDR3 protein.

TRBJ1-2,TRBV7-8,CASSPDTNYGYTF
TRBJ2-3,TRBV4-3,CASSQVTTSGSTDTQYF
TRBJ2-2,TRBV5-6,CASSFGQSGGELFF
TRBJ1-4,TRBV6-1,CASSEVGQGFRSNEKLFF
TRBJ1-4,TRBV5-6,CASSPDREGEKLFF
TRBJ2-5,TRBV15,CATSTGTSGQETQYF
TRBJ2-7,TRBV7-2,CASSSQTGPYEQYF
TRBJ1-6,TRBV6-5,CASSSGGYSPLHF
TRBJ2-6,TRBV6-1,CASTEGGSGANVLTF
TRBJ2-5,TRBV5-8,CASRTSGQNDQETQYF
TRBJ1-5,TRBV19,CASSTGEQPQHF
TRBJ1-2,TRBV19,CGAGDGYTF
TRBJ2-7,TRBV7-2,CASSIRDYPHEQYF
TRBJ1-4,TRBV11-2,CASSLVAGATNEKLFF
TRBJ1-2,TRBV27,CASSDRTGAKRRYGYTF
TRBJ2-1,TRBV4-3,CASSHLPQNEQFF
TRBJ2-4,TRBV18,CASSEYSRGNIQYF
TRBJ1-1,TRBV2,CASIRQGTEAFF
TRBJ1-5,TRBV19,CASSIYQGNPRNQPQHF
TRBJ1-2,TRBV30,CAWSVLAWTVYGYTF
TRBJ2-5,TRBV9,CASSVTSGGAWETQYF
TRBJ1-2,TRBV9,CASSPRTGYSYGYTF
TRBJ2-3,TRBV7-2,CASSLDRSTDTQYF
TRBJ1-2,TRBV6-5,CASSFRGLNYGYTF
TRBJ2-7,TRBV27,CASRTGTGAYEQYF
TRBJ2-7,TRBV19,CASRDRSYEQYF
TRBJ1-1,TRBV7-9,CASSRGVEGPMNTEAFF
TRBJ2-5,TRBV18,CASSPQQETQYF
TRBJ1-2,TRBV25-1,CASSESTAYGYTF
TRBJ2-5,TRBV16,CASSQSGLKQETQYF
TRBJ2-3,TRBV2,CASSEGEGSDTQYF
TRBJ2-1,TRBV5-6,CASSLVELAGVANEQFF
TRBJ2-1,TRBV5-1,CASSSGKTYNEQFF
TRBJ2-4,TRBV4-2,CASSDRVAKNIQYF
TRBJ2-3,TRBV30,CAWSRDTDTQYF
TRBJ2-5,TRBV7-9,CASSARLARETQYF
TRBJ2-1,TRBV10-2,CASSELLGTVYNEQFF
TRBJ2-2,TRBV11-3,CASSLWSDANTGELFF
TRBJ2-7,TRBV19,CASSRAGVPSYEQYF
TRBJ1-1,TRBV29-1,CSVVTAMNTEAFF
-,TRBV5-5,CASSSAGYEQYF
TRBJ1-1,TRBV6-5,CASSYPQGRGTEAFF
TRBJ2-2,TRBV9,CASSVGSGTGELFF
TRBJ1-1,TRBV30,CAWSAPPTGVRNTEAFF
TRBJ2-7,TRBV5-8,CASSGSSYEQYF
TRBJ2-1,TRBV5-6,CASSILAGKYNEQFF
TRBJ1-5,TRBV5-8,CASSHPRGATSNQPQHF